Below, 4 T cell receptor beta chains from the same sample are listed, as sequenced in a study of vaccination effects on CD4 cells after COVID-19. Libraries were prepared by immunoSEQ multiplex PCR; TCRdb keeps only in-frame clonotypes and omits some of them. The sample has tens of thousands of clones; approximately 71% are singletons. Antigen-specific CD4+ T cells were first expanded with viral peptide pools by the ViraFEST assay and only then sequenced. The culture ran for nine to ten days, and then CD4+ T cells were isolated. Among the vaccine recipients, none had a prior SARS-CoV-2 infection, and nucleocapsid antibodies were negative. Their antigens are not known. The sequenced sample was CD4+ T cells from PBMCs cultured with HCoV-OC43 spike peptides, obtained before COVID-19 vaccination. Noted subset: HCoV-OC43 spike overlapping peptide pool stimulation. The receptors derive from a human donor who received a COVID-19 vaccine.

The chain recombines TRBV5-1 with TRBJ1-2; the match to TRBD1 covers 9 bases. J gave up 9 bases and V 3 bases, and 6 bases lay outside the gene matches. This CDR3 contains 13 residues. Germline CDR1 is SGHRS and CDR2 is YFSETQ. The CDR3 region has the DNA TGCGCCAGCAGCTCGGGGGACAGGGTGAGCTACACCTTC. This codes for CASSSGDRVSYTF.

DNA of the CDR3: TGTGCCAGCAGCGTTTCTGGCGGGGGGCTATTAGATACGCAGTATTTT. This translates into CASSVSGGGLLDTQYF. The chain uses TRBV9 and TRBJ2-3; TRBD2 agrees at 8 bases. There are 16 residues in the CDR3. Germline CDR1 and CDR2: SGDLS and YYNGEE. V lost 2 bases, J lost 5 bases, and 10 bases stayed unmatched. The complete variable domain, with remaining parts taken from reference TRBV9 and TRBJ2-3, reads DSGVTQTPKHLITATGQRVTLRCSPRSGDLSVYWYQQSLDQGLQFLIQYYNGEERAKGNILERFSAQQFPDLHSELNLSSLELGDSALYFCASSVSGGGLLDTQYFGPGTRLTVL.

V gene TRBV30 combines with J gene TRBJ1-2; no firm D call. Germline lookup yields CDR1 GTSNPN and CDR2 SVGIG (reference sequence). Trimming removed 0 bases from V and 6 bases from J, with 14 bases in between. This CDR3 comprises 14 residues. DNA for the CDR3: TGTGCCTGGAGTGTTCCCTCGGGAGGGAATGGCTACACCTTC. Protein product: CAWSVPSGGNGYTF. Full variable domain (remainder filled in from reference TRBV30 and TRBJ1-2): SQTIHQWPATLVQPVGSPLSLECTVEGTSNPNLYWYRQAAGRGLQLLFYSVGIGQISSEVPQNLSASRPQDRQFILSSKKLLLSDSGFYLCAWSVPSGGNGYTFGSGTRLTVV.

To note about this clone: The same CDR3 can be traced to other DNA sequences in this sample. The chain joins TRBV28 to TRBJ1-5; D may be TRBD1 (5 bases). Germline V CDR1 and CDR2: MDHEN, SYDVKM. V was clipped by 3 bases and J by 0 bases, with 9 bases between them. This CDR3 region has 15 residues. CDR3 sequence (DNA): TGTGCCAGCAGTTTGGGGGGGAATAGCAATCAGCCCCAGCATTTT. As protein: CASSLGGNSNQPQHF.